This T cell receptor (beta chain) derives from a study of Ad26.COV2.S vaccination and SARS-CoV-2 variants. Whole-study context: Donor was assigned to the Ad26.COV2.S arm of trial COV1001. Once or twice, 56 days apart, Ad26.COV2.S was delivered intramuscularly.

The repertoire was sequenced with immunoSEQ multiplex PCR; TCRdb's copy has only in-frame clones and lacks some. In the table there are roughly 510,000 clones, around 85% of which are singletons. The ends were cut back, 0 bases at V and 3 bases at J, with 10 bases in the middle. Germline-derived CDR1 and CDR2 are SGHRS and YFSETQ. The CDR3 is 15 residues long. The treatment: around 19 received Ad26.COV2.S at low or high dose, single or two shots; about 5 received placebo; per-sample allocation not given. Material that was analyzed had been drawn on day 63 after the first vaccine or placebo injection.

The material sequenced was peripheral blood, taken in a trial of Ad26.COV2.S vaccine versus placebo. This clonotype was obtained from a person between 18 and 60 years old who received the Ad26.COV2.S COVID-19 vaccine or a placebo. V is TRBV5-1 and J is TRBJ1-5, with TRBD1 as a possible D gene (5 bases). For the CDR3, the DNA is TGCGCCAGCAGCTTGGACGGGACGTCCAATCAGCCCCAGCATTTT. Translated, it gives CASSLDGTSNQPQHF.